This passage covers 16 T cell receptor beta chains from one sample sequenced in a study of blood T cell repertoires in COVID-19. The assay was immunoSEQ multiplex PCR, and TCRdb's table has in-frame clones only and misses some. The sample holds approximately 99,000 clones, about 90% seen once. The sample taken for sequencing was peripheral blood. The receptors come from a human donor in a cohort sampled during active COVID-19.

The chain links TRBV7-9 to TRBJ1-1; 7 bases fit TRBD1. The CDR3 has 15 amino acids. The J segment lost 11 bases and the V segment lost 3 bases, leaving 15 bases of the junction unmatched. Looked up from germline, CDR1 is SEHNR and CDR2 is FQNEAQ (reference sequence). The CDR3 here is CASSFSGSGGPGAFF. CDR3 coding DNA: TGTGCCAGCAGCTTCTCCGGTTCAGGGGGTCCGGGGGCTTTCTTT.

CDR3 region: CASSFISGREVDTQYF. CDR3 coding DNA: TGTGCCAGCAGCTTTATTTCGGGTCGAGAAGTTGATACGCAGTATTTT. The rearrangement links TRBV7-8 to TRBJ2-3; D is undetermined. Trimming removed 3 bases at V and 6 bases at J, with 19 bases between. Germline V CDR1 and CDR2: SGHVS, FQNEAQ. This CDR3 region has 16 residues.

The CDR3 coding sequence is TGTGCCAGCAGCCTTAGCGGGGCCGTTTCGGGCGAGCAGTACTTC. Its translation: CASSLSGAVSGEQYF. This sequence joins TRBV7-3 and TRBJ2-7; TRBD2 matches at 8 bases. The CDR3 covers 15 residues. Germline assignment: CDR1 SGHTA and CDR2 FQGTGA. V lost 5 bases, J lost 6 bases, and 12 bases stayed unmatched.

The chain couples TRBV27 to TRBJ2-3; D gene unclear. The CDR3 is made up of 12 amino acids. The germline gives CDR1 MNHEY, CDR2 SMNVEV (reference sequence). V was cut by 5 bases and J by 4 bases, with 7 bases left in between. This CDR3 is CASSRFPDTQYF. CDR3 in DNA: TGTGCCAGCAGTCGGTTTCCAGATACGCAGTATTTT.

The rearrangement links TRBV9 to TRBJ2-1; no reliable D call. The CDR3 has 12 residues. V dropped 0 bases and J dropped 6 bases, with 4 bases sitting between them. CDR1 SGDLS and CDR2 YYNGEE come from the germline V gene. CDR3 in amino acids: CASSVGLNEQFF. The CDR3 coding sequence is TGTGCCAGCAGCGTAGGACTCAATGAGCAGTTCTTC.

This clone was detected only once. CDR3 residues: CASSQDAGYYEQYF. The CDR3 DNA sequence: TGTGCCAGCAGCCAAGATGCGGGATATTACGAGCAGTACTTC. The J gene is TRBJ2-7, the V gene TRBV4-2; a weak D match, TRBD2 (6 bases). CDR3 size: 14 residues. Trimming removed 0 bases at V and 4 bases at J, with 10 bases between. The germline CDR1 and CDR2 sequences are LGHNA and YNFKEQ.

The chain has TRBV11-2 and TRBJ1-1; D not certain. The CDR3 sequence is 13 residues long. Germline V gene sequence: CDR1 SGHAT, CDR2 FQNNGV. V gave up 4 bases and J gave up 12 bases, with 18 bases separating them. CDR3 DNA sequence: TGTGCCAGCAGCTCGACCGCGGGGAGTAAGCCTTTCTTT. Encoded protein: CASSSTAGSKPFF.

This clone is a singleton in its sample. This chain joins TRBV28 and TRBJ1-2; maybe TRBD1 (6 bases). Trimming removed 10 bases from V and 0 bases from J, with 24 bases in between. Germline V CDR1 and CDR2: MDHEN, SYDVKM. This CDR3 spans 17 amino acids. CDR3 amino acids: CAIHRDKDLLSNYGYTF. The CDR3, as DNA: TGTGCCATCCACCGGGACAAAGACTTACTCTCTAACTATGGCTACACCTTC.

This chain uses TRBV5-3 with TRBJ2-2; 8 nucleotides match TRBD1. TRBV5-3 carries the ORF label, with uncertain function. This CDR3 is 15 amino acids long. V was clipped by 4 bases and J by 5 bases; unmatched bases: 7. CDR3 in DNA: TGTGCCAGAAGCCTTGGACAGGGCGGGACCGGGGAGCTGTTTTTT. Its translation: CARSLGQGGTGELFF.

In this sample, this clone turned up once. CDR3 sequence reads: CATATGGQAEAFF. The CDR3 nucleotides are TGTGCCACTGCAACAGGGGGTCAGGCTGAAGCTTTCTTT. The J gene is TRBJ1-1, the V gene TRBV2, with 8 bases lining up with TRBD1. Germline V CDR1 and CDR2: SNHLY, FYNNEI. The CDR3 extends over 13 amino acids. V lost 10 bases, J lost 6 bases, and 10 bases stayed unmatched.

The rearrangement uses TRBV20-1 and TRBJ2-1; the match to TRBD2 covers 13 bases. Unmatched junction bases numbered 6, after V lost 3 bases and J lost 4 bases. Germline values: CDR1 DFQATT, CDR2 SNEGSKA (reference sequence). The CDR3 runs to 16 residues. CDR3 in DNA: TGCAGTGCTAGTAACTTGGGACTAGCGGGGTACAATGAGCAGTTCTTC. Translating gives CSASNLGLAGYNEQFF.

The rearrangement uses TRBV21-1 and TRBJ2-7; whether TRBD2, the table's D call, matches the DNA was not checked. TRBV21-1 is flagged as a pseudogene. CDR3 size: 14 residues. This CDR3 reads CASSRDGTSNEQYF. Here the CDR3 DNA reads TGTGCCAGCAGCAGAGACGGGACTAGCAACGAGCAGTACTTC.

The genes are TRBV27 and TRBJ1-4, with D perhaps matching TRBD1 (6 bases). The ends were cut back, 6 bases at V and 0 bases at J, with 11 bases in the middle. Germline values: CDR1 MNHEY, CDR2 SMNVEV (reference sequence). The CDR3 length is 15 residues. The CDR3 DNA reads as TGTGCCAGCAGCCGGACAGATGCAACTAATGAAAAACTGTTTTTT. Translated: CASSRTDATNEKLFF.

The gene calls are TRBV9 and TRBJ1-5, with 7 positions matching TRBD1. The ends lost 3 bases at V and 7 bases at J; junction bases unmatched: 10. Germline-derived CDR1 and CDR2 are SGDLS and YYNGEE. CDR3 length: 15 residues. Here the CDR3 reads CASSAQGRSGQPQHF. In DNA, the CDR3 is TGTGCCAGCAGCGCACAGGGGAGGTCTGGGCAGCCCCAGCATTTT.

The chain combines TRBV6-5 with TRBJ1-1, with 9 bases aligning to TRBD1. The CDR3 is 15 residues long. The germline gives CDR1 MNHEY, CDR2 SVGAGI. V dropped 7 bases and J dropped 3; count of bases not matched to a gene: 9. CDR3 in DNA: TGTGCCAGCACCGAACCAGGACAGGGGTACACTGAAGCTTTCTTT. Residues: CASTEPGQGYTEAFF.

The chain recombines TRBV9 with TRBJ1-2; tentatively, D is TRBD1 (5 bases). V was cut by 0 bases and J by 3 bases, with 9 bases left in between. CDR1 and CDR2 from the germline V gene are SGDLS and YYNGEE. This CDR3 contains 14 residues. The CDR3 sequence: CASSVGGADYGYTF. The CDR3 coding sequence is TGTGCCAGCAGCGTAGGGGGCGCAGACTATGGCTACACCTTC.